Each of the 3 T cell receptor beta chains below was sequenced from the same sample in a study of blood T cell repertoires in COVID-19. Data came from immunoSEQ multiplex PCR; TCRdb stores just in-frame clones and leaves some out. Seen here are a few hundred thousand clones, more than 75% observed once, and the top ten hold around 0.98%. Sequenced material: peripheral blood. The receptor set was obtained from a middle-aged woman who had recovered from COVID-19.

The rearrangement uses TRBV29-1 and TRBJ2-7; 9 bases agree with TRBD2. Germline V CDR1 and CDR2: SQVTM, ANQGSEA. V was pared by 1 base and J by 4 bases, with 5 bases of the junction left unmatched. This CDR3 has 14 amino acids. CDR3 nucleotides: TGCAGCGTTGAAGGTGCGGGAGGGTCTTACGAGCAGTACTTC. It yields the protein CSVEGAGGSYEQYF.

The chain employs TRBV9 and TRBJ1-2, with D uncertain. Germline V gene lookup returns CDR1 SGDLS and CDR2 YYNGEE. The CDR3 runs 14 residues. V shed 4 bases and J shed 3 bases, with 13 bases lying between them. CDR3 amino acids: CASSPRRSHYGYTF. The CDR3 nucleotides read TGTGCCAGCAGCCCCCGGCGGAGCCACTATGGCTACACCTTC.

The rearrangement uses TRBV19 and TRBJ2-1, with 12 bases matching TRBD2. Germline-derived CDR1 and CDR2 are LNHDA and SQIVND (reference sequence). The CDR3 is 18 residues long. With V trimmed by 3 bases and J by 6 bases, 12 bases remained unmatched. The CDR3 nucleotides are TGTGCCAGTAGTATGCGGCCTCCGGGACTAGCGGGCTCCAATGAGCAGTTCTTC. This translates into CASSMRPPGLAGSNEQFF.